This TCR beta chain was obtained from a study of cytomegalovirus exposure and HLA in healthy donors. Germline values: CDR1 SGHNT, CDR2 YENEEA. Trimming cost V 3 bases and J 3 bases, with 9 bases left between them. The CDR3 is made up of 13 amino acids. In the PCR, 60 Vbeta and 13 Jbeta primers were used. Generated by immunoSEQ multiplex PCR, the TCRdb table keeps only in-frame clones and is missing some. This table has about 120,000 clones, 79% appearing once. The source is a man aged 25 to 45 in good health and CMV-seropositive. Sequencing was done on a sample of PBMCs. This chain uses TRBV11-3 with TRBJ2-7; unclear D gene. The CDR3 nucleotides are TGTGCCAGCAGCTTCAACTATCACTACGAGCAGTACTTC. Its translation: CASSFNYHYEQYF.